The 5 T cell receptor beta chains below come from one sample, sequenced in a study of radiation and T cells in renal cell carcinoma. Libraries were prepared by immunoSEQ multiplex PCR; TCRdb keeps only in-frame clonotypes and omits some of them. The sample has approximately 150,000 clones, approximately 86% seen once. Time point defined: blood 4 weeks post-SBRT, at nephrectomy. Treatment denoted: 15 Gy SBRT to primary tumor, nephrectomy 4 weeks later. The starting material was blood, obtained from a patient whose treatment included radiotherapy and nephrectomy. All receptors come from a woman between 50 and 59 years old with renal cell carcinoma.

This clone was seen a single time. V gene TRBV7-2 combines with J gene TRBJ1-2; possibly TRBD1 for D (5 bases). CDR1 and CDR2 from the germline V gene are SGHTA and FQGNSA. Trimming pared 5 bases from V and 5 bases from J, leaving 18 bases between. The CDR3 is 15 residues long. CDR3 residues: CASSPFSAGTYGYTF. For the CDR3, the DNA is TGTGCCAGCAGCCCGTTTTCAGCAGGGACTTATGGCTACACCTTC.

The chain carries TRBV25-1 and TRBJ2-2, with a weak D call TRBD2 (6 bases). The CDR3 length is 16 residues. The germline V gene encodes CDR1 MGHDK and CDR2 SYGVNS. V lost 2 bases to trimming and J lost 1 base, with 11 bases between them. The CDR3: CASSEKFSGNTGELFF. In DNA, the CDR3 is TGTGCCAGCAGTGAAAAATTTAGCGGGAACACCGGGGAGCTGTTTTTT.

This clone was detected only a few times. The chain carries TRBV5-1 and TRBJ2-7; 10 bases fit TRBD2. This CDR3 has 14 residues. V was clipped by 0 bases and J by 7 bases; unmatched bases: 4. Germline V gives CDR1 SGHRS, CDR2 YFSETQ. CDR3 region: CASSLEGLAREQYF. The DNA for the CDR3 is TGCGCCAGCAGCTTGGAGGGACTAGCGAGGGAGCAGTACTTC.

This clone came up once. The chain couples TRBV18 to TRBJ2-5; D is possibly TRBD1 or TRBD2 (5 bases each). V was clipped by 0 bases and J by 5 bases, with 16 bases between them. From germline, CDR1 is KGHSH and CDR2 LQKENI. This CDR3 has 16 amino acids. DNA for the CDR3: TGTGCCAGCTCACCACCCGGTGAGGGACCCTCGGAGACCCAGTACTTC. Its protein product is CASSPPGEGPSETQYF.

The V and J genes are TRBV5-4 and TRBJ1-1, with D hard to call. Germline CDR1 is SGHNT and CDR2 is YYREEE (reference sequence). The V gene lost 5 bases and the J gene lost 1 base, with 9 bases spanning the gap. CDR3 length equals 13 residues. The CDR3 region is CASRPTANTEAFF. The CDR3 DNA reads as TGTGCCAGCAGACCGACGGCGAACACTGAAGCTTTCTTT.